This T cell receptor (beta chain) was found in a study of cytomegalovirus exposure and HLA in healthy donors. Clones were read by immunoSEQ multiplex PCR, and TCRdb kept only the in-frame ones, dropping some. The sample includes around 240,000 clones, around 90% of them seen just once. Sequences were obtained from PBMCs. This sequence originates from a woman under 30 in good health and CMV-seronegative.

The CDR3 spells CASSLGQGYGNYEQYF. CDR3 coding DNA: TGTGCCAGCAGCTTAGGTCAGGGATATGGCAACTACGAGCAGTACTTC. This chain joins TRBV7-6 and TRBJ2-7; D might be TRBD1 (5 bases). CDR1 is SGHVS and CDR2 is FNYEAQ in the germline V gene. The CDR3 has 16 amino acids. Trimming took off 1 base at V and 3 bases at J, with 16 bases between the two ends.